This T cell receptor (beta chain) was captured in a study of blood T cells in healthy people across ages. For this clonotype: What it binds is not known.

Germline V gene data show CDR1 as SNHLY and CDR2 as FYNNEI. Trimming left V 6 bases short and J 2 bases short, with 16 bases between. The CDR3 is made up of 15 amino acids. Study-level findings and limits: Per million T cells, TCR beta diversity dropped about linearly as age rose. The percentage of naive T cells correlated strongly with TCR beta diversity. In long-lived donors, naive CD4+ cell counts and diversity exceeded those of aged donors.

For the second PCR, which ran for about 6 to 11 cycles, a sample-barcoded 5' primer and a J-beta primer mix were used. All cDNA molecules were each tagged by a template-switch adaptor with 12 random nucleotides. TCRdb re-called the 5' RACE reads through MiXCR, storing one row per CDR3 protein. The sample records about 1.5 million distinct CDR3 sequences, roughly 40% being singletons. Sequenced: blood. The chain employs TRBV2 and TRBJ2-5; no definite D call. The receptor comes from a woman aged 18-29 years in good health. In DNA, the CDR3 is TGTGCCAGCAGCTCCTTAACGGGCTTACAAGAGACCCAGTACTTC. Its translation is CASSSLTGLQETQYF. The entire variable domain, with the rest obtained from reference TRBV2 and TRBJ2-5, is as follows: EPEVTQTPSHQVTQMGQEVILRCVPISNHLYFYWYRQILGQKVEFLVSFYNNEISEKSEIFDDQFSVERPDGSNFTLKIRSTKLEDSAMYFCASSSLTGLQETQYFGPGTRLLVL.